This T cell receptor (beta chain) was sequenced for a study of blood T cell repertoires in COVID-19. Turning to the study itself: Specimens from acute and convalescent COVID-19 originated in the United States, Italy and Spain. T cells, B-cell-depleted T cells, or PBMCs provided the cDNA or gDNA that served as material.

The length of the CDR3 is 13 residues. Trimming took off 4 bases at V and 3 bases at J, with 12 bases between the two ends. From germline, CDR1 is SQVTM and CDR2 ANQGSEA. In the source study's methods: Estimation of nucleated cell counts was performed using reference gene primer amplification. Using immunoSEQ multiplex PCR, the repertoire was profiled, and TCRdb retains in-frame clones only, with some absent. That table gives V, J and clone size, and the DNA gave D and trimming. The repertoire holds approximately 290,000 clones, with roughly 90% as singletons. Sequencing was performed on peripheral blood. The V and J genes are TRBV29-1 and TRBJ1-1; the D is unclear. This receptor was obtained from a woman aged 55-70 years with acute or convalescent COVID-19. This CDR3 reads CSVVQSGDTEAFF. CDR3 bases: TGCAGCGTTGTTCAGAGCGGGGACACTGAAGCTTTCTTT.